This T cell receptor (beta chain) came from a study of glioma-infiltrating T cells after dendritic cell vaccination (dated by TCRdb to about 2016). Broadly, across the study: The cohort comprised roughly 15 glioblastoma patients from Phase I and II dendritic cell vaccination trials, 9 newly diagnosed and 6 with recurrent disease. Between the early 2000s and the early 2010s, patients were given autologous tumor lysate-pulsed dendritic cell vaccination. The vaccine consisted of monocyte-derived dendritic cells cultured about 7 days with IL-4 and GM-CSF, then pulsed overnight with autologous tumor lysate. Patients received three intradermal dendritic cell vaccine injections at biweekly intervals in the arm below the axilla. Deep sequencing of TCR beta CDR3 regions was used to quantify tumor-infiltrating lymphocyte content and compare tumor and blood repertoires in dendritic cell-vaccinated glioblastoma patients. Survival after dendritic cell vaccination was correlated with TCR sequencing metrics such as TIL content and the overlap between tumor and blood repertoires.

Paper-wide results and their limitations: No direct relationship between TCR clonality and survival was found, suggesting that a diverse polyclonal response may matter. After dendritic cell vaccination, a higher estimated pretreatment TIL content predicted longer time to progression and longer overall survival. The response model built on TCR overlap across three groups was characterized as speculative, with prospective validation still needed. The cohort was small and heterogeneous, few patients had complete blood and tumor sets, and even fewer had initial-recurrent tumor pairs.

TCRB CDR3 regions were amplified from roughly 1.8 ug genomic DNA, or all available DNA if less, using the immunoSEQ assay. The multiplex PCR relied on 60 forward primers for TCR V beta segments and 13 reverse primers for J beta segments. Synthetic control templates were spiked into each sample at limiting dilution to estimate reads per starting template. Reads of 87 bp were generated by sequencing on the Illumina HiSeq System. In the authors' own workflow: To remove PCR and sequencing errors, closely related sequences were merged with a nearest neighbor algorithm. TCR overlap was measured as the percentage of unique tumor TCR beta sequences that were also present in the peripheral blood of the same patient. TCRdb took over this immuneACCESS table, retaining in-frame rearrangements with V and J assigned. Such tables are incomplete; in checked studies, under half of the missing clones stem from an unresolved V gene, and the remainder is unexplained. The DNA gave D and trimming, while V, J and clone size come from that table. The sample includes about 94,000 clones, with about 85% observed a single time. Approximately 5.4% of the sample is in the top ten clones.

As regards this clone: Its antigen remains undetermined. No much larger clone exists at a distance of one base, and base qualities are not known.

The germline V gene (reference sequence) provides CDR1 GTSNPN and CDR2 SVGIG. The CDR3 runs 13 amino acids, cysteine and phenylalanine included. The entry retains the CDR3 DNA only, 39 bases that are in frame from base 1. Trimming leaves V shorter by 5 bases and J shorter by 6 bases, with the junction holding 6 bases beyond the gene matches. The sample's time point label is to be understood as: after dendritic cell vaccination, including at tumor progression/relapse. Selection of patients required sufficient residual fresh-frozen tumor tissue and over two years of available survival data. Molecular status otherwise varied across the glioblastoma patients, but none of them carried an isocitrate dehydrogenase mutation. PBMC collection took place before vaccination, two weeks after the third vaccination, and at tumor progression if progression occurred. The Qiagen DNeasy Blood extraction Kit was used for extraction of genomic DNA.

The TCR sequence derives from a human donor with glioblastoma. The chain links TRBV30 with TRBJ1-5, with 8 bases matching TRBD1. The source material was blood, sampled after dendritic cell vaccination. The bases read TGTGCCTGGTCCAGGGGGCAAGGTCAGCCCCAGCATTTT. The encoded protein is CAWSRGQGQPQHF.